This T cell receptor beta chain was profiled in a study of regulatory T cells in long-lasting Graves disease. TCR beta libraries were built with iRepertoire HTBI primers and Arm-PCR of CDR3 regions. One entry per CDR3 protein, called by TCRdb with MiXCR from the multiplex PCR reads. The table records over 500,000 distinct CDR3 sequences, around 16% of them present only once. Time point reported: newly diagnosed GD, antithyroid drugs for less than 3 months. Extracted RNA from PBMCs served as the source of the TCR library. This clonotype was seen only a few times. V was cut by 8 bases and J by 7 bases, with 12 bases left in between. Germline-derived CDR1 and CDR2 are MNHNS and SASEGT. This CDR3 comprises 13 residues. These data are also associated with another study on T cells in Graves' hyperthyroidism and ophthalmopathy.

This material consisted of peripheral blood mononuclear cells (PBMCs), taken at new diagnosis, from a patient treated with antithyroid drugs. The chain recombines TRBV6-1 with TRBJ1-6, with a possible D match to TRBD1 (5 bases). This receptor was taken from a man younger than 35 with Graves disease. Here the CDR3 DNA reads TGTGCCAGCGGGGCAGGTTTAAATTCACCCCTCCACTTT. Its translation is CASGAGLNSPLHF.